Listed here are 32 T cell receptor beta chains from one sample, sequenced in a study of shared T cell receptors in the human thymus. TCRdb's table, derived via immunoSEQ multiplex PCR, lists solely in-frame clones and lacks some. Among 650,000 to 950,000 clones listed, approximately 83% were seen once. These data also formed part of another study, on human thymus T cells.

The sample comprised thymocytes. These receptors were taken from a girl under three years old with a congenital heart defect.

J is TRBJ2-5 and V is TRBV28; D gene uncertain. Germline V lookup: CDR1 MDHEN, CDR2 SYDVKM. V was cut by 4 bases and J by 1 base, with 19 bases left in between. This CDR3 comprises 17 residues. In DNA, the CDR3 is TGTGCCAGCAGTTCCCCGGCCGCCCATCGGAGCCAAGAGACCCAGTACTTC. Translation: CASSSPAAHRSQETQYF.

The chain joins TRBV29-1 to TRBJ2-3; D gene unclear. This CDR3 spans 13 amino acids. Trimming cost V 4 bases and J 2 bases, with 10 bases left between them. Germline values: CDR1 SQVTM, CDR2 ANQGSEA. The CDR3: CSVGERSTDTQYF. CDR3 DNA: TGCAGCGTTGGAGAGAGATCCACAGATACGCAGTATTTT.

The rearrangement uses TRBV4-1 and TRBJ1-1, with D perhaps TRBD1 (5 bases). Germline CDR1 reads MGHRA; CDR2 reads YSYEKL. The CDR3 extends over 15 amino acids. Trimming took off 0 bases at V and 6 bases at J, with 14 bases between the two ends. CDR3 sequence: CASSQEQGSVPEAFF. In DNA, the CDR3 is TGCGCCAGCAGCCAAGAGCAGGGAAGTGTGCCTGAAGCTTTCTTT.

This clone turned up a few times. The chain combines TRBV6-5 with TRBJ1-1, with TRBD1 identical over 7 bases. Germline CDR1 MNHEY, CDR2 SVGAGI. CDR3 length equals 15 residues. The V gene end was trimmed by 2 bases and the J gene end by 0 bases; junction bases not matched to a gene: 3. The CDR3, as DNA: TGTGCCAGCAGTTACCACAGGGGCATGAACACTGAAGCTTTCTTT. Amino acids: CASSYHRGMNTEAFF.

The count of this clone is one. The CDR3 spells CASDRPQHF. CDR3 nucleotides: TGTGCTAGTGATCGGCCCCAGCATTTT. The chain employs TRBV12-5 and TRBJ1-5; D is unresolved. Germline CDR1 reads LGHNT; CDR2 reads FRNRAP. This CDR3 is 9 amino acids long. The V and J ends lost 7 bases and 9 bases respectively, with 4 bases between them.

The V and J genes are TRBV4-1 and TRBJ2-5; 8 nucleotides agree with TRBD1. The V gene end was trimmed by 0 bases and the J gene end by 1 base; junction bases not matched to a gene: 7. CDR1 is MGHRA and CDR2 is YSYEKL in the germline V gene. CDR3 length: 17 amino acids. CDR3 sequence (DNA): TGCGCCAGCAGCCAAGATCGCGGGACAGGAAGCCAAGAGACCCAGTACTTC. Translation gives CASSQDRGTGSQETQYF.

The chain links TRBV5-1 to TRBJ2-7; 13 bases align to TRBD2. Germline V gives CDR1 SGHRS, CDR2 YFSETQ. V shed 4 bases, J shed 2 bases, and the junction held 9 bases outside the gene matches. The CDR3 has 17 amino acids. The DNA for the CDR3 is TGCGCCAGCAGCAATCGGACTAGCGGGGGTAAGGCCTACGAGCAGTACTTC. This translates into CASSNRTSGGKAYEQYF.

In this sample, this clone turned up once. This chain links TRBV14 with TRBJ2-1, with TRBD1 matching 8 bases. This CDR3 spans 19 amino acids. V gave up 6 bases and J gave up 5 bases; unmatched junction bases: 21. The germline gives CDR1 SGHDN, CDR2 FVKESK. The CDR3 protein is CASSPGTVNPGQANNEQFF. The CDR3 region has the DNA TGTGCCAGCAGTCCCGGCACCGTCAATCCGGGACAGGCCAACAATGAGCAGTTCTTC.

Concerning this clone itself: Compared with germline, one end of the junction differs, possibly owing to a read error. This rearrangement joins TRBV19 to TRBJ1-2, with D uncertain. The CDR3 length is 12 residues. From germline, CDR1 is LNHDA and CDR2 SQIVND (reference sequence). The CDR3 nucleotides read TGTGCCAGTAGTTCCCAGCGGCCGCCCCGTCTCTTC. This sequence encodes CASSSQRPPRLF.

CDR3 nucleotides: TGTGCCAGTAGTATAGGGGAGGGAAAGGGGAACACTGAAGCTTTCTTT. This translates into CASSIGEGKGNTEAFF. The chain has TRBV19 and TRBJ1-1, with no clear D. Germline-derived CDR1 and CDR2 are LNHDA and SQIVND (reference sequence). Deletions cut 1 base from V and 1 base from J, with 13 bases between. This CDR3 is built from 16 residues.

The J gene is TRBJ2-2, the V gene TRBV7-6, with 9 bases that match TRBD2. Germline loops: CDR1 SGHVS, CDR2 FNYEAQ. Trimming cost V 8 bases and J 4 bases; bases outside gene matches: 5. The CDR3 is 14 residues long. The CDR3 DNA sequence: TGTGCCAGCTTTGGGCGGGGGGGCACCGGGGAGCTGTTTTTT. Its protein product is CASFGRGGTGELFF.

Only a few counts were recorded for this clone. The chain uses TRBV4-3 and TRBJ2-3, with a possible D match to TRBD1 (6 bases). Germline assignment: CDR1 LGHNA and CDR2 YSLEER. This CDR3 comprises 18 residues. The V end lost 0 bases, the J end lost 2 bases, and 18 bases lay between the germline ends. The CDR3 coding sequence is TGCGCCAGCAGCCAAGACCCGTCGGACAGTCCGTCCACAGATACGCAGTATTTT. It translates to CASSQDPSDSPSTDTQYF.

The chain employs TRBV5-1 and TRBJ1-5, with 10 bases that match TRBD1. Germline V gene sequence: CDR1 SGHRS, CDR2 YFSETQ. The CDR3 loop spans 14 amino acids. After removal of 4 bases from V and 9 bases from J, the junction contained 7 bases not matched to a gene. The CDR3 bases are TGCGCCAGCAGCCCTGGACAGGGGGTTCCGCCCCAGCATTTT. Protein: CASSPGQGVPPQHF.

The V gene is TRBV5-1, the J gene TRBJ2-3, with 10 bases lining up with TRBD2. The CDR3 totals 20 residues. Germline V gives CDR1 SGHRS, CDR2 YFSETQ. V dropped 0 bases and J dropped 1; count of bases not matched to a gene: 14. CDR3 region: CASSLAQGLAGAHGTDTQYF. The CDR3 DNA sequence: TGCGCCAGCAGCTTGGCCCAAGGGCTAGCGGGAGCCCACGGCACAGATACGCAGTATTTT.

The V gene is TRBV5-1, the J gene TRBJ1-2; maybe TRBD1 (5 bases). This CDR3 spans 22 amino acids. Germline-derived CDR1 and CDR2 are SGHRS and YFSETQ. With 0 bases removed from V and 2 bases from J, the gap between germline ends came to 32 bases. CDR3 coding DNA: TGCGCCAGCAGCTTGGCCCACGCAGAGACAGAAAGAAGGCGTAAACTCAACTATGGCTACACCTTC. Protein: CASSLAHAETERRRKLNYGYTF.

This chain uses TRBV29-1 with TRBJ1-1; 7 bases map to TRBD1. The CDR3 sequence is 14 residues long. Germline V lookup: CDR1 SQVTM, CDR2 ANQGSEA. J was trimmed by 3 bases and V by 4 bases; bases with no gene match: 8. Here the CDR3 DNA reads TGCAGCGTTGTAGGCACAACAGGGGACACTGAAGCTTTCTTT. It yields the protein CSVVGTTGDTEAFF.

The chain uses TRBV5-1 and TRBJ2-1; the D gene is possibly TRBD2 (6 bases). Trimming shortened V by 0 bases and J by 0 bases, and 13 bases separated the two germline ends. The CDR3 runs 17 residues. Germline V gene sequence: CDR1 SGHRS, CDR2 YFSETQ. The CDR3: CASSLGRMGGSYNEQFF. CDR3 in DNA: TGCGCCAGCAGCTTGGGGCGTATGGGGGGCTCCTACAATGAGCAGTTCTTC.

The rearrangement joins TRBV7-7 to TRBJ2-1; D is uncertain. The CDR3 totals 13 residues. V lost 3 bases and J 5 bases, leaving 8 bases between the germline ends. Germline V gives CDR1 SSHAT, CDR2 FNYEAQ (reference sequence). The chain's CDR3 is CASSFYGNNEQFF. CDR3 bases: TGTGCCAGCAGCTTTTACGGTAACAATGAGCAGTTCTTC.

This chain uses TRBV29-1 with TRBJ2-7; D is perhaps TRBD1 (6 bases). Germline CDR1 is SQVTM and CDR2 is ANQGSEA. V was shortened by 4 bases and J by 2 bases, with 12 bases between the two germline ends. CDR3 size: 13 residues. The CDR3: CSVVGHNTYEQYF. The CDR3, as DNA: TGCAGCGTTGTGGGACACAATACCTACGAGCAGTACTTC.

The gene calls are TRBV10-1 and TRBJ1-1; D remains unclear. V lost 5 bases and J 2 bases, leaving 21 bases between the germline ends. The CDR3 is 17 residues long. CDR1 is WNHNN and CDR2 is SYGVQD in the germline V gene (reference sequence). CDR3: CASSRSTPSPLNTEAFF. CDR3 DNA sequence: TGCGCCAGCAGTCGTTCGACACCTTCTCCCCTCAACACTGAAGCTTTCTTT.

The rearrangement joins TRBV9 to TRBJ2-5, with a tentative D call TRBD1 (6 bases). V lost 2 bases to trimming and J lost 5 bases, with 13 bases between them. The CDR3 extends over 14 amino acids. CDR1 is SGDLS, CDR2 YYNGEE, per germline. CDR3 DNA sequence: TGTGCCAGCAGCGTCCAGGGGTTGAGGGAGACCCAGTACTTC. Its translation is CASSVQGLRETQYF.

The rearrangement links TRBV18 to TRBJ2-3; D is uncertain. The ends were cut back, 2 bases at V and 5 bases at J, with 17 bases in the middle. The germline CDR1 and CDR2 sequences are KGHSH and LQKENI. The CDR3 is 16 amino acids. The CDR3, as DNA: TGTGCCAGCTCACCAGTCATCAGGAATTCAAGAGATACGCAGTATTTT. Translation gives CASSPVIRNSRDTQYF.

This chain connects TRBV5-6 to TRBJ2-7; 9 bases are a match to TRBD1. Germline-derived CDR1 and CDR2 are SGHDT and YYEEEE. The CDR3 loop spans 16 amino acids. V was clipped by 3 bases and J by 0 bases; unmatched bases: 7. The CDR3 nucleotides read TGTGCCAGCAGCTGGCAATCGGGACAGGGCTCCTACGAGCAGTACTTC. It translates to CASSWQSGQGSYEQYF. The full variable domain, its missing parts supplied by reference TRBV5-6 and TRBJ2-7, is DAGVTQSPTHLIKTRGQQVTLRCSPKSGHDTVSWYQQALGQGPQFIFQYYEEEERQRGNFPDRFSGHQFPNYSSELNVNALLLGDSALYLCASSWQSGQGSYEQYFGPGTRLTVT.

V gene TRBV11-2 combines with J gene TRBJ1-2, with D uncertain. Germline CDR1 is SGHAT and CDR2 is FQNNGV. Trimming shortened V by 5 bases and J by 1 base, and 20 bases separated the two germline ends. This CDR3 region has 17 residues. The CDR3 nucleotides read TGTGCCAGCAGCCCAGGAAGGGAGGATACCGATAACTATGGCTACACCTTC. It specifies CASSPGREDTDNYGYTF.

V is TRBV19 and J is TRBJ2-5; D may be TRBD2 (6 bases). The CDR3 has 11 residues. The V end lost 7 bases, the J end lost 7 bases, and 10 bases lay between the germline ends. The germline V gene encodes CDR1 LNHDA and CDR2 SQIVND (reference sequence). The CDR3 DNA is TGTGCCAGTACCTACGGGGGGACCCAGTACTTC. It encodes CASTYGGTQYF. The variable domain in full, with the rest retrieved from reference TRBV19 and TRBJ2-5, is DGGITQSPKYLFRKEGQNVTLSCEQNLNHDAMYWYRQDPGQGLRLIYYSQIVNDFQKGDIAEGYSVSREKKESFPLTVTSAQKNPTAFYLCASTYGGTQYFGPGTRLLVL.

The chain combines TRBV4-3 with TRBJ2-3; 10 bases agree with TRBD1. Unmatched junction bases numbered 5, after V lost 0 bases and J lost 2 bases. The CDR3 length is 17 residues. Germline CDR1 LGHNA, CDR2 YSLEER. CDR3 in amino acids: CASSQDGGTGDTDTQYF. The CDR3 DNA reads TGCGCCAGCAGCCAAGATGGGGGGACAGGGGACACAGATACGCAGTATTTT.

The rearrangement uses TRBV7-2 and TRBJ2-7; a weak D match, TRBD2 (6 bases). Trimming pared 4 bases from V and 2 bases from J, leaving 12 bases between. The CDR3 loop spans 14 amino acids. CDR1 and CDR2 (germline): SGHTA, FQGNSA. CDR3 sequence reads: CASSSGLPAYEQYF. DNA for the CDR3: TGTGCCAGCAGCTCGGGACTGCCAGCCTACGAGCAGTACTTC.

V and J are TRBV5-8 and TRBJ2-1, with TRBD2 as a possible D gene (6 bases). CDR1 and CDR2 from the germline V gene are SGHTS and YDEGEE. The CDR3 has 14 amino acids. V gave up 4 bases and J gave up 8 bases, with 16 bases separating them. CDR3 in amino acids: CASSASTSCDEQFF. DNA of the CDR3: TGTGCCAGCAGCGCCTCAACTAGCTGCGATGAGCAGTTCTTC.

This rearrangement joins TRBV6-1 to TRBJ2-7, with 9 positions matching TRBD1. The length of the CDR3 is 16 residues. V gave up 2 bases and J gave up 4 bases; unmatched junction bases: 9. Germline V gene data show CDR1 as MNHNS and CDR2 as SASEGT. The CDR3 reads CASSESGGTGFYEQYF. For the CDR3, the DNA is TGTGCCAGCAGTGAATCAGGGGGGACAGGGTTTTACGAGCAGTACTTC.

This sequence joins TRBV7-9 and TRBJ2-5; no reliable D call. There are 12 residues in the CDR3. V was shortened by 6 bases and J by 7 bases, with 12 bases between the two germline ends. CDR1 is SEHNR, CDR2 FQNEAQ, per germline (reference sequence). The CDR3 coding sequence is TGTGCCAGCAGTTTCATCCGAGGGACCCAGTACTTC. Residues: CASSFIRGTQYF.

The CDR3 region is CASSLSWRGGTYNEQFF. CDR3 coding DNA: TGTGCCAGCAGCTTGAGTTGGCGGGGGGGTACCTACAATGAGCAGTTCTTC. V and J are TRBV5-6 and TRBJ2-1, with TRBD2 matching over 9 bases. The CDR3 totals 17 residues. CDR1 and CDR2 from the germline V gene are SGHDT and YYEEEE. V trimming: 1 base; J trimming: 2 bases; junction bases outside the gene matches: 7.

The CDR3 protein is CASSPGQGRDGYTF. The DNA of the CDR3 is TGTGCCAGCAGCCCGGGACAGGGGAGGGATGGCTACACCTTC. The chain recombines TRBV7-9 with TRBJ1-2; 10 positions match TRBD1. Germline loops: CDR1 SEHNR, CDR2 FQNEAQ (reference sequence). V was pared by 5 bases and J by 6 bases, with 6 bases of the junction left unmatched. This CDR3 spans 14 amino acids. The whole variable domain, remainder taken from reference TRBV7-9 and TRBJ1-2, is DTGVSQNPRHKITKRGQNVTFRCDPISEHNRLYWYRQTLGQGPEFLTYFQNEAQLEKSRLLSDRFSAERPKGSFSTLEIQRTEQGDSAMYLCASSPGQGRDGYTFGSGTRLTVV.